This T cell receptor (beta chain) is from a study of blood T cells in healthy people across ages. Study observations and caveats: It was held that the diversity estimates obtained from one million T cells were underestimates.

As regards this clonotype: What it recognizes is unknown.

This CDR3 contains 14 residues. Germline-derived CDR1 and CDR2 are ENHRY and SYGVKD. V shed 11 bases, J shed 3 bases, and the junction held 8 bases outside the gene matches. The people who gave samples were healthy Caucasians from Russia, aged about 6 to 100. A second PCR of roughly 7 to 11 cycles used a sample-barcoded 5' primer and a J-beta primer mix. A tag from a template-switch adaptor with 12 random nucleotides marked each cDNA molecule. TCRdb re-called the 5' RACE reads with MiXCR, one entry per CDR3 protein. The table has approximately 1.5 million distinct CDR3 sequences, roughly a third seen once; the top ten hold roughly 10%.

The gene calls are TRBV10-3 and TRBJ2-1, with 9 nucleotides matching TRBD1. Sequenced sample: blood. The TCR was taken from a woman aged 25 to 39 in good health. CDR3 protein: CAVNRDRVYNEQFF. The CDR3 DNA reads as TGTGCCGTAAACCGGGACAGGGTCTACAATGAGCAGTTCTTC.